This T cell receptor beta chain was sequenced during a study of T cells in Graves' hyperthyroidism and ophthalmopathy. This clonotype was picked up many times. Its specificity is unknown. General study results and limits: Expanded thyroid clonotypes (above 0.001) were mostly also found in blood.

Used for diagnoses were clinical symptoms, serum thyroxine and TRAb, thyroid ultrasound and orbital computed tomography. Each 10 ml fresh peripheral blood draw supplied the PBMCs. RNA transcripts gave rise to amplified TCR beta CDR3 regions. Carried out on the TCR CDR3, a first-round RT-PCR used the HTBI primer set. TCRdb analysed the multiplex PCR reads with MiXCR anew, one entry per CDR3 protein. The table includes fewer than 650,000 distinct CDR3 sequences, over 12% detected once. Trimming left V 4 bases short and J 8 bases short, with 20 bases between. Germline CDR1 reads MNHNS; CDR2 reads SASEGT. The CDR3 spans 15 residues.

This rearrangement joins TRBV6-1 to TRBJ1-2; D possibly corresponds to TRBD1 (6 bases). The source is a woman in her 40s with Graves' ophthalmopathy. The specimen was blood. Here the CDR3 reads CASSAYRAGPGGYTF. Here the CDR3 DNA reads TGTGCCAGCAGTGCATACAGGGCTGGACCCGGAGGCTACACCTTC.